This TCR beta chain was identified in a study of T cell responses to AZD1222 COVID-19 vaccine. V was clipped by 4 bases and J by 3 bases, with 14 bases between them. CDR3 length: 14 amino acids. The germline gives CDR1 SGHNT, CDR2 YYREEE (reference sequence). The table came from immunoSEQ multiplex PCR; TCRdb's copy has only in-frame clones and leaves some out. The table lists roughly 200,000 clones, roughly nine tenths of them singletons. This chain uses TRBV5-4 with TRBJ2-7; no firm D call. Here the sequenced sample was peripheral blood, taken 28 days after the second AZD1222 dose. This clonotype was sampled from an adult who received the AZD1222 COVID-19 vaccine. The CDR3 bases are TGTGCCAGCAGCCTCCATACCGGTTACTACGAGCAGTACTTC. Translation gives CASSLHTGYYEQYF. Supplemented by reference TRBV5-4 and TRBJ2-7, the full variable domain reads ETGVTQSPTHLIKTRGQQVTLRCSSQSGHNTVSWYQQALGQGPQFIFQYYREEENGRGNFPPRFSGLQFPNYSSELNVNALELDDSALYLCASSLHTGYYEQYFGPGTRLTVT.